The 28 T cell receptor beta chains reported below all come from one sample, sequenced in a study of blood T cell repertoires in COVID-19. Data came from immunoSEQ multiplex PCR; TCRdb stores just in-frame clones and leaves some out. Of more than 150,000 clones in the sample, approximately 88% are singletons; the top ten hold approximately 6.7%. Sequencing was done on a sample of peripheral blood. The receptors stem from a man between 35 and 55 years old with acute or convalescent COVID-19.

J is TRBJ2-1 and V is TRBV6-5; D is ambiguous. V dropped 4 bases and J dropped 8 bases, with 15 bases sitting between them. Per the germline V gene, CDR1 is MNHEY and CDR2 is SVGAGI. The CDR3 is made up of 14 amino acids. Here the CDR3 DNA reads TGTGCCAGCAGTTTCCAAGCTATTACCCATGAGCAGTTCTTC. It specifies CASSFQAITHEQFF.

This clone appeared once. The rearrangement links TRBV6-1 to TRBJ1-5; D unresolved. Trimming cost V 3 bases and J 3 bases, with 12 bases left between them. Germline V gives CDR1 MNHNS, CDR2 SASEGT. There are 15 residues in the CDR3. This CDR3 is CASSELVNSNQPQHF. The CDR3 DNA reads TGTGCCAGCAGTGAGTTAGTTAACTCCAATCAGCCCCAGCATTTT.

This clone was detected a few times. The chain uses TRBV18 and TRBJ1-5, with D unresolved. The CDR3 contains 14 residues. Trimming removed 3 bases from V and 13 bases from J, with 19 bases in between. Looked up from germline, CDR1 is KGHSH and CDR2 is LQKENI. The CDR3 DNA follows: TGTGCCAGCTCACCGACCGGTCGTGGGAGGGCTCAGCATTTT. Its translation is CASSPTGRGRAQHF.

The rearrangement joins TRBV2 to TRBJ1-5, with 7 positions matching TRBD1. This CDR3 is 15 amino acids long. The V and J ends lost 5 bases and 1 base, in that order; junction bases with no gene match: 5. Germline loops: CDR1 SNHLY, CDR2 FYNNEI. CDR3 region: CASSPRDSSNQPQHF. CDR3 bases: TGTGCCAGCAGTCCCCGGGACAGCAGCAATCAGCCCCAGCATTTT.

The V gene is TRBV11-2, the J gene TRBJ2-7; 7 bases fit TRBD1. Germline V gene sequence: CDR1 SGHAT, CDR2 FQNNGV. This CDR3 is 15 amino acids long. The ends lost 5 bases at V and 3 bases at J; junction bases unmatched: 10. As DNA, the CDR3 is TGTGCCAGCAGCGCTGACTTTGACAGGGTCTACGAGCAGTACTTC. Protein product: CASSADFDRVYEQYF.

The chain employs TRBV11-3 and TRBJ2-3; D is unresolved. The CDR3 has 12 amino acids. Trimming pared 4 bases from V and 4 bases from J, leaving 6 bases between. Germline V lookup: CDR1 SGHNT, CDR2 YENEEA. The CDR3 spells CASSYSADTQYF. The DNA for the CDR3 is TGTGCCAGCAGCTACTCGGCAGATACGCAGTATTTT.

The gene calls are TRBV18 and TRBJ1-6; D is perhaps TRBD1 (6 bases). V shed 4 bases and J shed 2 bases, with 15 bases lying between them. The CDR3 totals 17 residues. Germline lookup yields CDR1 KGHSH and CDR2 LQKENI. The DNA for the CDR3 is TGTGCCAGCTCACAACAGGGTAGCGCAACCTATAATTCACCCCTCCACTTT. It yields the protein CASSQQGSATYNSPLHF.

The genes are TRBV7-6 and TRBJ2-1, with D unclear. CDR1 is SGHVS, CDR2 FNYEAQ, per germline. Trimming took 2 bases from V and 8 from J, leaving 7 bases between them. This CDR3 region has 12 residues. CDR3 DNA: TGTGCCAGCAGCTTAAGAGTTGATGAGCAGTTCTTC. This translates into CASSLRVDEQFF.

This clone was counted a few times. The chain recombines TRBV7-9 with TRBJ2-1; 11 bases align to TRBD2. J gave up 7 bases and V 1 base, and 3 bases lay outside the gene matches. CDR3 length: 15 amino acids. Germline CDR1 is SEHNR and CDR2 is FQNEAQ (reference sequence). The CDR3 is CASSLELAGANEQFF. CDR3 DNA sequence: TGTGCCAGCAGCTTAGAACTAGCGGGGGCTAATGAGCAGTTCTTC.

The gene calls are TRBV28 and TRBJ1-5; D is uncertain. V lost 10 bases, J lost 9 bases, and 19 bases lay in between. Germline CDR1 is MDHEN and CDR2 is SYDVKM. This CDR3 region has 13 residues. Written as DNA, the CDR3 is TGTGCCACCCGGTCGGAACCCCCTAGGCCCCAGCATTTT. Translated, it gives CATRSEPPRPQHF.

V is TRBV18 and J is TRBJ1-4; D is ambiguous. With 6 bases removed from V and 7 bases from J, the gap between germline ends came to 18 bases. The CDR3 has 15 residues. Germline loops: CDR1 KGHSH, CDR2 LQKENI. As DNA, the CDR3 is TGTGCCAGCTCGCCCTCGAGGAATGGCCTTGAAAAACTGTTTTTT. As protein: CASSPSRNGLEKLFF.

The table lists this clone with a count of one. The V call is TRBV7-2, the J call TRBJ1-1, with a tentative D call TRBD1 (5 bases). The length of the CDR3 is 13 residues. Trimming removed 5 bases at V and 8 bases at J, with 15 bases between. Germline V gene sequence: CDR1 SGHTA, CDR2 FQGNSA. CDR3 protein: CASSAAVRQEAFF. The CDR3 DNA is TGTGCCAGCAGCGCCGCGGTGCGACAGGAAGCTTTCTTT.

CDR3: CASSQVTASTDTQYF. DNA for the CDR3: TGCGCCAGCAGCCAGGTGACAGCTAGCACAGATACGCAGTATTTT. The chain couples TRBV4-1 to TRBJ2-3; D is possibly TRBD1 (5 bases). The CDR3 consists of 15 residues. The germline V gene has CDR1 MGHRA and CDR2 YSYEKL. V was trimmed by 3 bases and J by 0 bases, leaving 10 bases between them.

J is TRBJ2-5 and V is TRBV25-1; no reliable D call. CDR1 MGHDK and CDR2 SYGVNS come from the germline V gene. Trimming shortened V by 2 bases and J by 0 bases, and 10 bases separated the two germline ends. The CDR3 length is 15 residues. As DNA, the CDR3 is TGTGCCAGCAGTGAAAGGCGGCCGTACCAAGAGACCCAGTACTTC. Protein product: CASSERRPYQETQYF.

This sequence joins TRBV2 and TRBJ2-3, with TRBD2 matching over 13 bases. V was pared by 6 bases and J by 2 bases, with 5 bases of the junction left unmatched. The CDR3 length is 16 residues. Germline V CDR1 and CDR2: SNHLY, FYNNEI. The CDR3 DNA reads as TGTGCCAGCAGATTGACTAGCGGGGGGCCCACAGATACGCAGTATTTT. It is translated as CASRLTSGGPTDTQYF.

The chain carries TRBV7-9 and TRBJ2-1; 15 bases match TRBD2. From germline, CDR1 is SEHNR and CDR2 FQNEAQ (reference sequence). V gave up 5 bases and J gave up 6 bases; unmatched junction bases: 8. The CDR3 sequence is 17 residues long. The chain's CDR3 is CASSPGLAGGQVNEQFF. DNA of the CDR3: TGTGCCAGCAGCCCAGGACTAGCGGGGGGGCAGGTCAATGAGCAGTTCTTC.

CDR3 nucleotide sequence: TGTGCCAGGAAAACCTCCAGCGCAAACAACTATGGCTACACCTTC. Translating gives CARKTSSANNYGYTF. The chain carries TRBV2 and TRBJ1-2; D gene uncertain. The V end was cut by 9 bases, the J end by 2 bases, with 19 bases between. Germline values: CDR1 SNHLY, CDR2 FYNNEI. This CDR3 is 15 amino acids long.

The rearrangement uses TRBV19 and TRBJ2-5; D ambiguous. The CDR3 totals 13 residues. V was cut by 3 bases and J by 5 bases, with 10 bases left in between. Germline values: CDR1 LNHDA, CDR2 SQIVND (reference sequence). Written as DNA, the CDR3 is TGTGCCAGTAGTATTCTAGGCTGGGAGACCCAGTACTTC. Translating it yields CASSILGWETQYF.

The chain joins TRBV5-1 to TRBJ2-1, with a tentative D call TRBD2 (9 bases). Germline V gene sequence: CDR1 SGHRS, CDR2 YFSETQ. This CDR3 spans 16 amino acids. V lost 4 bases and J 5 bases, leaving 19 bases between the germline ends. DNA of the CDR3: TGCGCCAGCAGCCCTTCTCTAGCGGGACAGGACAATGAGCAGTTCTTC. Residues: CASSPSLAGQDNEQFF.

The chain recombines TRBV7-9 with TRBJ1-6; 8 bases are a match to TRBD1. V shed 4 bases and J 6 bases; nucleotides not matched to a gene: 5. The CDR3 totals 15 residues. From germline, CDR1 is SEHNR and CDR2 FQNEAQ (reference sequence). CDR3 residues: CASSSNRGGNSPLHF. The CDR3 nucleotides read TGTGCCAGCAGCTCCAACAGGGGGGGTAATTCACCCCTCCACTTT.

This chain uses TRBV5-1 with TRBJ2-7; 8 bases are shared with TRBD1. Germline assignment: CDR1 SGHRS and CDR2 YFSETQ. Unmatched junction bases numbered 3, after V lost 0 bases and J lost 1 base. The CDR3 spans 15 residues. CDR3 residues: CASSLDRTGSYEQYF. The CDR3 DNA follows: TGCGCCAGCAGCTTGGACCGGACAGGGTCCTACGAGCAGTACTTC. The whole variable domain, remainder taken from reference TRBV5-1 and TRBJ2-7, is KAGVTQTPRYLIKTRGQQVTLSCSPISGHRSVSWYQQTPGQGLQFLFEYFSETQRNKGNFPGRFSGRQFSNSRSEMNVSTLELGDSALYLCASSLDRTGSYEQYFGPGTRLTVT.

The CDR3 sequence is CASSPFLAVRQFF. The CDR3 nucleotides read TGTGCCAGCAGCCCATTCCTAGCGGTCAGGCAGTTCTTC. This chain connects TRBV3-1 (or the pseudogene TRBV3-2) to TRBJ2-1; 7 nucleotides align to TRBD2. Germline V gene sequence: CDR1 LGHDT, CDR2 YNNKEL (reference sequence). The CDR3 extends over 13 amino acids. Unmatched junction bases numbered 9, after V lost 4 bases and J lost 12 bases.

The V call is TRBV5-5, the J call TRBJ1-2; 9 bases align to TRBD1. The V gene end was trimmed by 2 bases and the J gene end by 7 bases; junction bases not matched to a gene: 6. Germline loops: CDR1 SGHKS, CDR2 YYEKEE (reference sequence). The CDR3 runs 14 residues. CDR3 loop: CASSFHTGGTGYTF. In nucleotides, the CDR3 is TGTGCCAGCAGCTTTCACACAGGGGGCACTGGCTACACCTTC.

The rearrangement joins TRBV6-2 or TRBV6-3 to TRBJ2-4; 9 bases are a match to TRBD1. V shed 6 bases and J 0 bases; nucleotides not matched to a gene: 6. The germline CDR1 and CDR2 sequences are MNHEY and SVGEGT. This CDR3 has 16 amino acids. The CDR3 region has the DNA TGTGCCAGCAGCCCTGGGACAGGGACAGCCAAAAACATTCAGTACTTC. This gives the protein CASSPGTGTAKNIQYF.

The chain employs TRBV7-8 and TRBJ1-3; tentative D call: TRBD1 (6 bases). The V and J ends lost 4 bases and 0 bases respectively, with 13 bases between them. Germline CDR1 is SGHVS and CDR2 is FQNEAQ. CDR3 length: 16 residues. The CDR3 loop is CASSSKRDTSGNTIYF. The CDR3 DNA follows: TGTGCCAGCAGCTCTAAACGGGACACCTCTGGAAACACCATATATTTT.

The chain uses TRBV7-9 and TRBJ2-5; 7 bases are shared with TRBD1. Germline lookup yields CDR1 SEHNR and CDR2 FQNEAQ (reference sequence). This CDR3 spans 13 amino acids. With 4 bases clipped from V and 5 bases from J, the junction kept 4 bases outside the gene matches. The CDR3 DNA sequence: TGTGCCAGCAGCTCGACACAGGGGGAGACCCAGTACTTC. Translated, it gives CASSSTQGETQYF.

The V call is TRBV27, the J call TRBJ2-5; D ambiguous. The CDR3 has 13 residues. Trimming removed 7 bases from V and 3 bases from J, with 12 bases in between. From germline, CDR1 is MNHEY and CDR2 SMNVEV (reference sequence). Written as DNA, the CDR3 is TGTGCCAGCACCCTCGGTCGGGAAGAGACCCAGTACTTC. It specifies CASTLGREETQYF.

The chain carries TRBV3-1 (or the pseudogene TRBV3-2) and TRBJ2-1; TRBD2 matches 9 bases. J was trimmed by 4 bases and V by 3 bases; bases with no gene match: 10. This CDR3 is built from 17 residues. The germline CDR1 and CDR2 sequences are LGHDT and YNNKEL (reference sequence). As DNA, the CDR3 is TGTGCCAGCAGCCACACCGCTTCTAGCGGGGTATACAATGAGCAGTTCTTC. As protein: CASSHTASSGVYNEQFF.